This T cell receptor (beta chain) came from a study of cytomegalovirus exposure and HLA in healthy donors. General study points: Researchers catalogued about 150 TCR beta chains as cytomegalovirus-associated.

Sequenced by immunoSEQ multiplex PCR; TCRdb stores in-frame clones only, minus some. Here the sample spans some 70,000 clones, around 97% being singletons. In this sample, this clone turned up once. Its antigen is unidentified. Mismatch with germline at one junction end may stem from a read error. This CDR3 comprises 9 residues. CDR1 is GTSNPN, CDR2 SVGIG, per germline (reference sequence). The sequence was collected from a man between 18 and 29 years old in good health and CMV-seronegative. This chain connects TRBV30 to TRBJ1-2; D is possibly TRBD1 (6 bases). The sequenced material came from PBMCs. CDR3 protein: CAWSEGVDF. DNA for the CDR3: TGTGCCTGGAGTGAGGGGGTAGACTTC.